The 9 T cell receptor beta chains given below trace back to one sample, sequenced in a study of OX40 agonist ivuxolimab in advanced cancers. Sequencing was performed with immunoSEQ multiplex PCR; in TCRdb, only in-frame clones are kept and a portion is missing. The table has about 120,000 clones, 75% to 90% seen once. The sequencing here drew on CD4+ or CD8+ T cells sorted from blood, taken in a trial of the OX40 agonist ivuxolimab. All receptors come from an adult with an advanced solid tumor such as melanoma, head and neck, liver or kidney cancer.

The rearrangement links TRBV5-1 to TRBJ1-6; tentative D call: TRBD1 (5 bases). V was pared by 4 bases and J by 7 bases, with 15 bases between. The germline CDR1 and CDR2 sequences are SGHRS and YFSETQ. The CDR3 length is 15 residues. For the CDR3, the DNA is TGCGCCAGCAGCACCCGGTTGGGGGGGAATTCACCCCTCCACTTT. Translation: CASSTRLGGNSPLHF.

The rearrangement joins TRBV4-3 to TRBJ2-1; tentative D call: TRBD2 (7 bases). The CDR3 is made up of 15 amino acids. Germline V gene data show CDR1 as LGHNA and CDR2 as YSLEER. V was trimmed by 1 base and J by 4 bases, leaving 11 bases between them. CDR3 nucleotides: TGCGCCAGCAGCCAAGCGGGGGGCTTTTACAATGAGCAGTTCTTC. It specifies CASSQAGGFYNEQFF.

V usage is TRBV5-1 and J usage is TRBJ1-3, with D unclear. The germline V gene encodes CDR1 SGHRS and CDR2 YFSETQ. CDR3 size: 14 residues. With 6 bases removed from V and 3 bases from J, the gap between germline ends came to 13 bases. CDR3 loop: CASMAGTIGNTIYF. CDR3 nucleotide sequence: TGCGCCAGCATGGCAGGAACCATTGGAAACACCATATATTTT.

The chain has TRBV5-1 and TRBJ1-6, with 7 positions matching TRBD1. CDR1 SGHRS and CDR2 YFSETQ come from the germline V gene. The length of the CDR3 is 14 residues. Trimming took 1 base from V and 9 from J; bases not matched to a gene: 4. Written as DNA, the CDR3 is TGCGCCAGCAGCTTGACAGGGGAAGGTTCACCCCTCCACTTT. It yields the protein CASSLTGEGSPLHF. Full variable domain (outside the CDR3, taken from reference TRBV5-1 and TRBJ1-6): KAGVTQTPRYLIKTRGQQVTLSCSPISGHRSVSWYQQTPGQGLQFLFEYFSETQRNKGNFPGRFSGRQFSNSRSEMNVSTLELGDSALYLCASSLTGEGSPLHFGNGTRLTVT.

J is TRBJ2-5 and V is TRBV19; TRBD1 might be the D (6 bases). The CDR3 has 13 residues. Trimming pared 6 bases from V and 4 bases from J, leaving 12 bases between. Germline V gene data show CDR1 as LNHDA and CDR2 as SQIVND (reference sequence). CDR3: CASSLTGGETQYF. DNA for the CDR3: TGTGCCAGTAGCCTGACAGGCGGAGAGACCCAGTACTTC.

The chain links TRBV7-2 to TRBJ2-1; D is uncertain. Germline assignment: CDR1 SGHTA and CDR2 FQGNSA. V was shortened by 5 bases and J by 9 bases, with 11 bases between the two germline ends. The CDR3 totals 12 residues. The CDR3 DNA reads TGTGCCAGCAGCCCCCCAGTGGGTGAGCAGTTCTTC. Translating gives CASSPPVGEQFF.

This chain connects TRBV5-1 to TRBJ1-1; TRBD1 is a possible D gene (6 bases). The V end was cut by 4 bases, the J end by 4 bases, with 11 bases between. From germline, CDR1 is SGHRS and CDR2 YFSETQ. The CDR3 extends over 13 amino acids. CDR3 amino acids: CASSPQGLTEAFF. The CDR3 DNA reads TGCGCCAGCAGCCCACAGGGACTCACTGAAGCTTTCTTT.

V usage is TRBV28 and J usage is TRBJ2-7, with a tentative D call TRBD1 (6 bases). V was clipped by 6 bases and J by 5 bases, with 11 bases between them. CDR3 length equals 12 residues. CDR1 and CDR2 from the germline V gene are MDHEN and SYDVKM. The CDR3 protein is CASSRTAHEQYF. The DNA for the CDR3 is TGTGCCAGCAGCCGGACAGCCCACGAGCAGTACTTC.

As DNA, the CDR3 is TGCAGCGTCAAGGCGTCTGGAGGTGGCAATCAGCCCCAGCATTTT. This gives the protein CSVKASGGGNQPQHF. This sequence joins TRBV29-1 and TRBJ1-5; D is uncertain. CDR1 is SQVTM, CDR2 ANQGSEA, per germline. Deletions cut 6 bases from V and 2 bases from J, with 17 bases between. The CDR3 loop spans 15 amino acids.